Here is one TCR beta chain with its context. Antigen specificity is unknown. This sample is part of a study of T cell responses to AZD1222 COVID-19 vaccine. The table came from immunoSEQ multiplex PCR; TCRdb's copy has only in-frame clones and leaves some out. Here the sample spans more than 120,000 clones, roughly 84% being singletons. Pooling of second doses given at about 4 or about 12 weeks was done. Overall study results and limits: At baseline, just five or six AZD1222 recipients tested seropositive.

Trimming removed 1 base from V and 9 bases from J, with 7 bases in between. There are 12 residues in the CDR3. CDR1 and CDR2 from the germline V gene are MGHDK and SYGVNS. V gene TRBV25-1 combines with J gene TRBJ2-1; the D is unclear. The sequencing here drew on peripheral blood, taken 28 days after the second AZD1222 dose. This clonotype was sampled from an adult who received the AZD1222 COVID-19 vaccine. The CDR3 nucleotides read TGTGCCAGCAGTGAATCTCGGTCTGAGCAGTTCTTC. Its translation: CASSESRSEQFF.